This TCR beta chain was recovered during a study of T cells expressing NK-cell markers. Overall study context: Sequenced donors, eight in total, included seven who were HCMV-seropositive and one who was seronegative.

Beta-chain TCR cDNA was generated via 5'RACE template switching with UMIs. With the 5' RACE reads reprocessed, TCRdb shows one record per CDR3 protein and no DNA. Its listing shows some 390,000 distinct CDR3 sequences. Points from the study as a whole: The study found these clonotypes also leading the CD3+CD56-NKG2C+ fraction in a few donors.

Concerning this clonotype itself: Its antigen is not known.

The sample consisted of blood T cells: a sorted CD56 or NKG2C T cell subset, CD4+ or CD8+ T cells, or bulk PBMC T cells (not recorded which). The TCR originated in a woman in her fifties or sixties in good health.

CDR3 protein: CASSFGGNFHEQYF. This chain joins TRBV5-1 and TRBJ2-7; TCRdb picks TRBD1, but there is no DNA to check that call. The CDR3 contains 14 residues. Germline CDR1 SGHRS, CDR2 YFSETQ.